This TCR beta chain was profiled in a study of CD8 T cells in Susac syndrome. Germline trimming cut 4 bases from V and 1 base from J; bases unmatched to any gene: 6. Germline V CDR1 and CDR2: MGHRA, YSYEKL. The CDR3 covers 15 residues. After extraction with the RNeasy kit, roughly 0.5 to 1 ug of the RNA was reverse transcribed using random hexamers. A multiplex approach, immunoSEQ multiplex PCR, amplified TCR beta CDR3 across 54 Vbeta and 13 Jbeta. TCRdb re-analysed the immunoSEQ multiplex PCR reads in MiXCR, keeping a single row per CDR3 protein. Of approximately 190,000 distinct CDR3 sequences listed, just under 95% are singletons. Patients with Susac syndrome met diagnostic criteria that were recently defined for definite or probable disease. TEMRA cells were FACS-enriched and CD8+ and CD4+ T cells negatively isolated.

The sample comprised CD8+ T cells from PBMCs. The rearrangement links TRBV4-1 to TRBJ1-2, with 7 bases aligning to TRBD1. This clonotype was sampled from a human donor with Susac syndrome. CDR3 region: CASSRLQGFNYGYTF. DNA for the CDR3: TGCGCCAGCAGCCGCCTACAGGGGTTTAACTATGGCTACACCTTC.